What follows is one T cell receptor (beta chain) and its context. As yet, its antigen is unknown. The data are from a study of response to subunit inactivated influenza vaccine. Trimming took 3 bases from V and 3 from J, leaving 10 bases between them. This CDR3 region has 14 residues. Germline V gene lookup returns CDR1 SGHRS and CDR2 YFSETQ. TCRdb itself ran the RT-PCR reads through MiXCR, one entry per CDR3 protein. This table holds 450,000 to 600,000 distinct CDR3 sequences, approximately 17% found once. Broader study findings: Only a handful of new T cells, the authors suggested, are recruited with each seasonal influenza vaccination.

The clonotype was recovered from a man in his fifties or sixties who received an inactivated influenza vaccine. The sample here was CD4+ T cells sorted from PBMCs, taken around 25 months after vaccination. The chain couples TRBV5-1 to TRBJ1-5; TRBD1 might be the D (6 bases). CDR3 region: CASSSGQPNQPQHF. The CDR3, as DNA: TGCGCCAGCAGCTCCGGACAGCCCAATCAGCCCCAGCATTTT.